This T cell receptor beta chain was recorded in a study of blood T cell repertoires in COVID-19. On the study more broadly: The study drew acute and convalescent COVID-19 samples from the United States, Italy and Spain. PBMCs, B-cell-depleted T cells, or T cells provided the cDNA or gDNA that made up the material.

In the original workflow: Nucleated cell counts were estimated from reference gene primer amplification. This table comes from immunoSEQ multiplex PCR, and its TCRdb copy is limited to in-frame clones, with some not included. That table furnishes V, J and clone size, whereas the DNA furnished D and trimming. The sample carries 450,000 to 500,000 clones, roughly 85% recorded once. Germline V gene data show CDR1 as SNHLY and CDR2 as FYNNEI. Trimming stripped 7 bases from V and 5 bases from J, with 14 bases between. There are 14 residues in the CDR3. This clone was detected only a few times. The chain carries TRBV2 and TRBJ2-2, with a weak D call TRBD2 (6 bases). Sequencing was performed on peripheral blood. The TCR originated in a human donor in a cohort sampled during active COVID-19. The DNA for the CDR3 is TGTGCCAGCATGGGACTGGAGCCGACCGGGGAGCTGTTTTTT. Its protein is CASMGLEPTGELFF.